This entry describes one TCR beta chain. What it binds is unknown. V was pared by 6 bases and J by 5 bases, with 16 bases of the junction left unmatched. Germline V CDR1 and CDR2: SNHLY, FYNNEI. The CDR3 is 18 amino acids. The entry originates in a study of cytomegalovirus exposure and HLA in healthy donors. Study-level results: The authors assumed roughly uniform sequencing depth across donors for presence/absence analyses. For TCR beta chains, V- and J-gene trimming was later linked to a missense DCLRE1C variant. A later analysis found that most CMV-associated TCR beta chains appeared HLA-restricted. In a later analysis, HLA-C alleles had the fewest associated TCRs, DRB1 alleles the most.

The PCR was carried out with 60 Vbeta primers and 13 Jbeta primers. Using immunoSEQ multiplex PCR, the repertoire was profiled, and TCRdb retains in-frame clones only, with some absent. The specimen's table records approximately 79,000 clones. The sample taken for sequencing was PBMCs. The chain recombines TRBV2 with TRBJ2-5, with 12 bases matching TRBD2. The TCR originated in a man aged 35-49 years in good health and CMV-seronegative. CDR3 amino acids: CASRPPRLAGGLWETQYF. The DNA for the CDR3 is TGTGCCAGCAGACCGCCAAGGCTAGCGGGGGGGCTGTGGGAGACCCAGTACTTC.